Below, 5 T cell receptor beta chains from the same sample are listed, as sequenced in a study of T cell responses to AZD1222 COVID-19 vaccine. Some clones are missing from TCRdb's copy, which holds only in-frame ones; the method was immunoSEQ multiplex PCR. The sample has some 170,000 clones; approximately 92% are singletons. The material was peripheral blood, obtained on day 0 of AZD1222 vaccination. These receptors all come from an adult in good health.

The CDR3 coding sequence is TGTGCCAGCAGCTTTACAGGGAACTATGGCTACACCTTC. Amino acid sequence: CASSFTGNYGYTF. This chain joins TRBV5-4 and TRBJ1-2; D might be TRBD1 (6 bases). The ends were cut back, 2 bases at V and 2 bases at J, with 7 bases in the middle. Germline V gene lookup returns CDR1 SGHNT and CDR2 YYREEE (reference sequence). The CDR3 is made up of 13 amino acids.

The chain recombines TRBV12-3 or TRBV12-4 with TRBJ1-1; no firm D call. V lost 6 bases to trimming and J lost 1 base, with 6 bases between them. The CDR3 sequence is 12 residues long. The CDR3 region is CASSTRNTEAFF. The CDR3 bases are TGTGCCAGCAGCACCAGGAACACTGAAGCTTTCTTT.

The chain links TRBV5-1 to TRBJ1-4, with 9 bases identical to TRBD1. The CDR3 is 14 residues long. Trimming at V came to 3 bases and at J to 7 bases, leaving 4 bases not matched to a gene. From germline, CDR1 is SGHRS and CDR2 YFSETQ. CDR3 residues: CASSSTGGVEKLFF. CDR3 coding DNA: TGCGCCAGCAGCTCGACAGGGGGAGTTGAAAAACTGTTTTTT.

The J gene is TRBJ2-7, the V gene TRBV19; D may be TRBD1 (6 bases). The germline CDR1 and CDR2 sequences are LNHDA and SQIVND (reference sequence). V was cut by 4 bases and J by 1 base, with 14 bases left in between. The length of the CDR3 is 15 residues. CDR3 sequence reads: CASSRVTGGSYEQYF. The CDR3 region has the DNA TGTGCCAGTAGTAGAGTGACAGGAGGTTCCTACGAGCAGTACTTC.

This clone was counted a few times. The rearrangement joins TRBV4-1 to TRBJ1-1, with 8 bases that match TRBD1. This CDR3 comprises 16 residues. Germline loops: CDR1 MGHRA, CDR2 YSYEKL. V dropped 4 bases and J dropped 0; count of bases not matched to a gene: 7. DNA of the CDR3: TGCGCCAGCAGCCCCTACCAGGGACAGGTGAACACTGAAGCTTTCTTT. Protein: CASSPYQGQVNTEAFF.